The next 26 T cell receptor beta chains were all read from a single sample in a study of shared clonotypes between healthy human individuals. Libraries were prepared by immunoSEQ multiplex PCR; TCRdb keeps only in-frame clonotypes and omits some of them. Of approximately 810,000 clones in the sample, roughly 92% were seen once. Naive CD8 cells comprised CD45RO-negative, CCR7-positively selected cells, excluding terminally differentiated effector memory CD45RA+ cells. What was sequenced was naive CD8+ T cells sorted from blood. Source of these receptors: a young man in good health.

The CDR3 sequence: CASSLVQLPYEQYF. In DNA, the CDR3 is TGTGCCAGCAGCTTAGTACAGCTCCCCTACGAGCAGTACTTC. This chain connects TRBV7-9 to TRBJ2-7; D unclear. V dropped 1 base and J dropped 2 bases, with 9 bases sitting between them. CDR1 and CDR2 (germline): SEHNR, FQNEAQ (reference sequence). The CDR3 runs to 14 residues.

The chain employs TRBV9 and TRBJ1-2; D is undetermined. This CDR3 is 12 amino acids long. Trimming shortened V by 7 bases and J by 6 bases, and 13 bases separated the two germline ends. CDR1 is SGDLS, CDR2 YYNGEE, per germline. The CDR3 coding sequence is TGTGCCAGCCATAGGAGGTCTGATGGCTACACCTTC. Residues: CASHRRSDGYTF.

This chain connects TRBV4-3 to TRBJ1-1; 8 bases agree with TRBD1. The CDR3 covers 18 residues. V was pared by 4 bases and J by 5 bases, with 18 bases of the junction left unmatched. Germline V gives CDR1 LGHNA, CDR2 YSLEER. DNA for the CDR3: TGCGCCAGCAGCCTATATAGTCCAGGGGGCGGAGGTGGTACTGAAGCTTTCTTT. It encodes CASSLYSPGGGGGTEAFF.

The chain employs TRBV2 and TRBJ2-3, with D possibly being TRBD1 (6 bases). The germline V and J ends were trimmed by 11 bases and 8 bases, with 23 bases remaining between them. This CDR3 comprises 14 residues. Germline-derived CDR1 and CDR2 are SNHLY and FYNNEI. CDR3 DNA: TGTGCCGTCCTAACAGGGTGGCGGTCAATTACGCAGTATTTT. The encoded protein is CAVLTGWRSITQYF.

The gene calls are TRBV6-5 and TRBJ2-7; D perhaps matches TRBD1 (5 bases). The CDR3 runs to 15 residues. Trimming stripped 4 bases from V and 0 bases from J, with 13 bases between. From germline, CDR1 is MNHEY and CDR2 SVGAGI. The CDR3 DNA sequence: TGTGCCAGCAGTTCCGACAGTATTTCCTCCTACGAGCAGTACTTC. It encodes CASSSDSISSYEQYF.

This clone appeared a single time. The same CDR3 arises from other DNA sequences in this sample as well. V usage is TRBV27 and J usage is TRBJ2-5; maybe TRBD2 (5 bases). With 3 bases removed from V and 5 bases from J, the gap between germline ends came to 13 bases. Germline V gives CDR1 MNHEY, CDR2 SMNVEV (reference sequence). CDR3 length: 14 residues. This chain's CDR3 is CASSLQGGLETQYF. The CDR3 DNA sequence: TGTGCCAGCAGTTTGCAAGGAGGCTTGGAGACCCAGTACTTC.

The rearrangement joins TRBV6-5 to TRBJ2-7; D call uncertain. The ends were cut back, 2 bases at V and 1 base at J, with 6 bases in the middle. From germline, CDR1 is MNHEY and CDR2 SVGAGI. CDR3 size: 13 residues. In DNA, the CDR3 is TGTGCCAGCAGTTACACCCCATCCTACGAGCAGTACTTC. It codes for CASSYTPSYEQYF.

The chain combines TRBV28 with TRBJ2-3, with 7 bases identical to TRBD1. The CDR3 loop spans 14 amino acids. V trimming: 5 bases; J trimming: 6 bases; junction bases outside the gene matches: 8. Looked up from germline, CDR1 is MDHEN and CDR2 is SYDVKM. CDR3 amino acids: CASSRDRPADTQYF. The CDR3 DNA is TGTGCCAGCAGTCGGGACAGACCCGCGGATACGCAGTATTTT.

The CDR3 here is CASSSASGGKTQYF. The CDR3 DNA sequence: TGTGCCAGCAGCTCAGCTAGTGGCGGAAAGACCCAGTACTTC. The chain links TRBV7-9 to TRBJ2-5, with unresolved D. V lost 4 bases, J lost 6 bases, and 15 bases lay in between. CDR1 SEHNR and CDR2 FQNEAQ come from the germline V gene (reference sequence). This CDR3 contains 14 residues.

J is TRBJ1-3 and V is TRBV9, with D possibly matching TRBD1 (6 bases). V was shortened by 3 bases and J by 6 bases, with 13 bases between the two germline ends. This CDR3 is built from 14 residues. CDR1 and CDR2 from the germline V gene are SGDLS and YYNGEE. The DNA for the CDR3 is TGTGCCAGCAGCGCGGTGGGGGCGGTAAACACCATATATTTT. Translation: CASSAVGAVNTIYF.

This clone was detected a few times. This chain links TRBV6-6 with TRBJ2-5; D may be TRBD2 (5 bases). Germline V gene sequence: CDR1 MNHNY, CDR2 SVGAGI (reference sequence). The V end was cut by 6 bases, the J end by 9 bases, with 11 bases between. The CDR3 is made up of 11 amino acids. CDR3 region: CASSQGLAQYF. For the CDR3, the DNA is TGTGCCAGCAGCCAAGGACTGGCCCAGTACTTC.

This clone has more than one count but fewer than ten. The sample carries other DNA sequences with the same CDR3. The rearrangement links TRBV20-1 to TRBJ2-1; D remains unclear. The CDR3 runs 11 residues. Germline assignment: CDR1 DFQATT and CDR2 SNEGSKA (reference sequence). V was shortened by 0 bases and J by 7 bases, with 4 bases between the two germline ends. The CDR3 is CSAREGNEQFF. CDR3 nucleotide sequence: TGCAGTGCTAGAGAAGGTAATGAGCAGTTCTTC.

By proportion, this clone is medium-sized. Its ends do not fully match the called genes, so a read error is possible. The V and J genes are TRBV7-9 and TRBJ1-2; the D is unclear. The CDR3 has 9 amino acids. CDR1 is SEHNR, CDR2 FQNEAQ, per germline (reference sequence). CDR3 bases: TGTGCCAGCAGCCAAAAGATGGATTTC. Amino acids: CASSQKMDF.

Worth noting for this clone: Other DNA sequences of this sample code for an identical CDR3. The rearrangement uses TRBV2 and TRBJ2-7, with D unclear. The CDR3 is 11 amino acids. Germline values: CDR1 SNHLY, CDR2 FYNNEI. The V gene lost 8 bases and the J gene lost 0 bases, with 5 bases spanning the gap. CDR3 loop: CASSDSYEQYF. DNA of the CDR3: TGTGCCAGCTCGGACTCCTACGAGCAGTACTTC.

The genes are TRBV19 and TRBJ2-7, with D hard to call. V lost 2 bases and J lost 0, with 11 bases in between. Germline V gene lookup returns CDR1 LNHDA and CDR2 SQIVND (reference sequence). The CDR3 runs to 15 residues. The CDR3 here is CASSISLHPSYEQYF. The CDR3, as DNA: TGTGCCAGTAGTATATCCCTACACCCCTCCTACGAGCAGTACTTC.

In the case of this clone: This sample includes further DNA sequences coding for the same CDR3. V usage is TRBV11-2 and J usage is TRBJ2-1; 14 bases fit TRBD2. J was trimmed by 0 bases and V by 5 bases; bases with no gene match: 3. Germline CDR1 is SGHAT and CDR2 is FQNNGV. CDR3 length: 17 residues. The CDR3 sequence: CASSLGTSGSSYNEQFF. The CDR3 coding sequence is TGTGCCAGCAGCCTCGGGACTAGCGGGAGCTCCTACAATGAGCAGTTCTTC.

This chain connects TRBV19 to TRBJ2-2, with D tentatively TRBD2 (6 bases). Trimming left V 9 bases short and J 6 bases short, with 20 bases between. Per the germline V gene, CDR1 is LNHDA and CDR2 is SQIVND (reference sequence). The length of the CDR3 is 15 residues. The DNA of the CDR3 is TGTGCCAGCTCCTGGGACTCACTTTCCGCCGGGGAGCTGTTTTTT. Protein: CASSWDSLSAGELFF.

With respect to this clone: This sample also contains other DNA sequences that code for the same CDR3. CDR3 nucleotide sequence: TGTGCCAGCAGGTTGGCGGGAGGAAACAATGAGCAGTTCTTC. Its translation: CASRLAGGNNEQFF. The chain recombines TRBV27 with TRBJ2-1; 8 bases are a match to TRBD2. J was trimmed by 5 bases and V by 6 bases; bases with no gene match: 6. Germline-derived CDR1 and CDR2 are MNHEY and SMNVEV (reference sequence). The CDR3 sequence is 14 residues long.

This clone was counted a few times. The V gene is TRBV2, the J gene TRBJ2-5; TRBD1 aligns across 7 bases. The last part of the DNA fits TRBJ2-7 better; the J call may be wrong. Germline values: CDR1 SNHLY, CDR2 FYNNEI. This CDR3 has 17 residues. CDR3 amino acids: CASSLRRGGQLSSEQYF. CDR3 DNA sequence: TGTGCCAGCAGTCTGAGGCGAGGGGGACAGCTAAGTAGCGAGCAGTACTTC.

The chain links TRBV18 to TRBJ2-7, with 9 bases identical to TRBD1. This CDR3 spans 15 amino acids. The germline V gene encodes CDR1 KGHSH and CDR2 LQKENI. Unmatched junction bases numbered 5, after V lost 0 bases and J lost 5 bases. CDR3 sequence: CASSPPGTGIHEQYF. The CDR3 bases are TGTGCCAGCTCACCACCAGGGACAGGGATACACGAGCAGTACTTC.

This clone was observed once. This specimen includes other DNA sequences encoding the same CDR3. The V and J genes are TRBV11-2 and TRBJ2-7; D is tentatively TRBD1 or TRBD2 (5 bases each). With 0 bases removed from V and 3 bases from J, the gap between germline ends came to 6 bases. CDR1 is SGHAT and CDR2 is FQNNGV in the germline V gene. The CDR3 length is 13 residues. As DNA, the CDR3 is TGTGCCAGCAGCTTAGAGGGGGACTACGAGCAGTACTTC. Protein: CASSLEGDYEQYF.

The V and J genes are TRBV19 and TRBJ2-3; no reliable D call. In germline, CDR1 is LNHDA, CDR2 SQIVND (reference sequence). This CDR3 is built from 17 residues. The V gene lost 6 bases and the J gene lost 1 base, with 20 bases spanning the gap. CDR3 sequence (DNA): TGTGCCAGTAGCAATAATGGAAGGGTTGAGCGCACAGATACGCAGTATTTT. It codes for CASSNNGRVERTDTQYF.

The chain recombines TRBV9 with TRBJ1-1; D unclear. Germline CDR1 reads SGDLS; CDR2 reads YYNGEE. V lost 4 bases, J lost 8 bases, and 18 bases lay in between. The length of the CDR3 is 14 residues. CDR3 protein: CASSPGRARTEAFF. CDR3 nucleotide sequence: TGTGCCAGCAGCCCGGGTAGGGCCCGGACGGAAGCTTTCTTT.

The V and J genes are TRBV10-3 and TRBJ2-7, with D tentatively TRBD1 (6 bases). Germline CDR1 reads ENHRY; CDR2 reads SYGVKD. Between the trimmed V and J ends, which lost 6 bases and 3 bases, there was a span of 15 bases. The CDR3 runs 14 residues. CDR3 DNA: TGTGCCATCAGGACAACAGGGAAGGGCTACGAGCAGTACTTC. It translates to CAIRTTGKGYEQYF.

The genes are TRBV28 and TRBJ2-1; 7 bases line up with TRBD2. This CDR3 contains 15 residues. Germline trimming cut 2 bases from V and 4 bases from J; bases unmatched to any gene: 5. Germline loops: CDR1 MDHEN, CDR2 SYDVKM. The CDR3 sequence: CASSLRDYLYNEQFF. The CDR3 DNA reads as TGTGCCAGCAGTTTACGGGACTACCTATACAATGAGCAGTTCTTC.

This clone was seen once. The CDR3: CASSQSRLAGDYEQYF. CDR3 sequence (DNA): TGTGCCAGCAGCCAATCCCGACTAGCGGGAGACTACGAGCAGTACTTC. J is TRBJ2-7 and V is TRBV16; 12 positions match TRBD2. With V trimmed by 0 bases and J by 3 bases, 3 bases remained unmatched. The germline V gene has CDR1 KGHSY and CDR2 FQNENV. The CDR3 consists of 16 residues.